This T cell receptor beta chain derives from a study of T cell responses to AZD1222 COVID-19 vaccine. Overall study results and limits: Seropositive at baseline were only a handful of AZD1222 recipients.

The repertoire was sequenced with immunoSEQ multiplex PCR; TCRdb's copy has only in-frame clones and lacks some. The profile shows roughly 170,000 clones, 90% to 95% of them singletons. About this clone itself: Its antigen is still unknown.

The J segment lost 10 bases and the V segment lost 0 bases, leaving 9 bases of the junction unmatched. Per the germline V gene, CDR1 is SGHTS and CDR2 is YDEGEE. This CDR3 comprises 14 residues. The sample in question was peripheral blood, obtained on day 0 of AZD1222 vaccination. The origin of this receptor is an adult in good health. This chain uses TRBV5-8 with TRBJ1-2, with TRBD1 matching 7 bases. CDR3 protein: CASSLGSGTDYYTF. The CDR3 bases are TGTGCCAGCAGCTTGGGATCCGGGACAGACTACTACACCTTC.